The rows below give T cell receptor beta chains drawn from one sample of a study of blood T cells in healthy people across ages. In TCRdb, the 5' RACE reads were re-called with MiXCR into one record per CDR3 protein. The repertoire includes approximately 1,000,000 distinct CDR3 sequences, more than 40% of them detected once, and approximately 20% sits in the top ten. Material: blood. Receptors originate from a woman in her sixties in good health. Each CDR3 is given with its conserved first and last residue. A D gene is named only where the DNA matches it firmly. Clone size is shown for a subset of rows, as once, few, many or a class of expanded clone.

>NA|TRBJ2-1|TRBV27|NA
CASSYGIWQFF
TGTGCCAGCAGTTATGGGATTTGGCAGTTCTTC
>NA|TRBJ2-1|TRBV11-2|NA
CASSWARDGQFF
TGTGCCAGCAGCTGGGCGAGAGATGGGCAGTTCTTC
>NA|TRBJ2-7|TRBV9|NA
CASSPAGAAKQYF
TGTGCCAGCAGCCCGGCGGGGGCCGCGAAGCAGTACTTC
>NA|TRBJ2-3|TRBV12-3/TRBV12-4|few
CASSPRPINTDTQYF
TGTGCCAGCAGCCCACGGCCCATAAACACAGATACGCAGTATTTT
>NA|TRBJ2-5|TRBV20-1|many
CSARDTQGIQTQYF
TGCAGTGCTAGAGACACACAGGGAATACAGACCCAGTACTTC
>TRBD1|TRBJ2-7|TRBV27|NA
CVSSLVDRVYEQYF
TGTGTCAGCAGTTTAGTGGACAGGGTGTACGAGCAGTACTTC
>NA|TRBJ2-7|TRBV6-1|NA
CASITSGEGSYEQYF
TGTGCCAGCATTACCTCAGGGGAGGGTTCCTACGAGCAGTACTTC
>NA|TRBJ2-3|TRBV10-1|NA
CASSESSLTDTQYF
TGCGCCAGCAGTGAAAGCAGCCTCACAGATACGCAGTATTTT
>TRBD2|TRBJ2-3|TRBV27|NA
CASSAREGLDTQYF
TGTGCCAGCAGTGCACGGGAGGGCCTCGATACGCAGTATTTT
>NA|TRBJ1-4|TRBV10-3|NA
CAIRKETQGSGLFF
TGTGCCATCAGGAAAGAAACACAAGGCTCGGGACTGTTTTTT
>TRBD1|TRBJ1-1|TRBV10-1|NA
CASSSTGTGTEAFF
TGCGCCAGCAGCTCCACCGGGACAGGGACTGAAGCTTTCTTT
>TRBD1|TRBJ2-1|TRBV5-6|NA
CASSSTDRGVYNEQFF
TGTGCCAGCAGCTCGACCGACAGGGGGGTTTACAATGAGCAGTTCTTC
>NA|TRBJ2-1|TRBV6-5|NA
CASSSTLPGNEQFF
TGTGCCAGCAGTTCGACCCTTCCTGGCAATGAGCAGTTCTTC
>NA|TRBJ1-5|TRBV27|NA
CASSLQIDQPQHF
TGTGCCAGCAGTTTACAGATAGATCAGCCCCAGCATTTT
>NA|TRBJ2-1|TRBV6-5|many
CASSYGTGSYNEQFF
TGTGCCAGCAGTTACGGGACTGGCTCCTACAATGAGCAGTTCTTC
>NA|TRBJ1-2|TRBV2|NA
CASSDTAQDYYGYTF
TGTGCCAGCAGTGATACCGCACAGGATTACTATGGCTACACCTTC
>TRBD1|TRBJ2-3|TRBV7-9|NA
CASSTTWTGGPDTQYF
TGTGCCAGCAGCACTACGTGGACAGGGGGCCCAGATACGCAGTATTTT
>NA|TRBJ2-7|TRBV12-3/TRBV12-4|few
CASAGLGEQYF
TGTGCCAGTGCCGGGTTGGGCGAGCAGTACTTC
>NA|TRBJ2-6|TRBV6-2/TRBV6-3|once
CASFSHVFSGANVLTF
TGTGCCAGCTTTAGTCATGTGTTCTCTGGGGCCAACGTCCTGACTTTC
>NA|TRBJ2-1|TRBV9|few
CASSVASFNEQFF
TGTGCCAGCAGCGTAGCTAGTTTCAATGAGCAGTTCTTC
>NA|TRBJ2-7|TRBV9|many
CASSVERAAGSYEQYF
TGTGCCAGCAGCGTCGAACGGGCAGCGGGTTCCTACGAGCAGTACTTC
>NA|TRBJ2-7|TRBV9|NA
CASRYGVAYEQYF
TGTGCCAGCAGATACGGGGTTGCCTACGAGCAGTACTTC
>NA|TRBJ1-4|TRBV20-1|NA
CSSGEREKLFF
TGCAGCTCGGGAGAGCGTGAAAAACTGTTTTTT
>NA|TRBJ2-1|TRBV29-1|NA
CSVEVNSYEQFF
TGCAGCGTTGAAGTTAACAGCTACGAGCAGTTCTTC
>NA|TRBJ2-7|TRBV11-3|NA
CASSISVRGEQYF
TGTGCCAGCAGCATCTCGGTTCGGGGCGAGCAGTACTTC